This is a list of T cell receptor beta chains from one sample in a study of blood T cell repertoires in COVID-19. The repertoire was sequenced with immunoSEQ multiplex PCR; TCRdb's copy has only in-frame clones and lacks some. The sample shows over 200,000 clones, 87% of them seen only once. What was sequenced was PBMCs or T cells enriched from blood (not recorded which). The receptors were sampled from a man aged 18 to 29 with acute COVID-19. The CDR3 runs from the conserved cysteine through the conserved F or W. The order of the fields is V gene, J gene, D gene, clone size, CDR3 DNA, CDR3 protein. A D gene is named only where the DNA matches it firmly. For some rows the clone size is stated as once, few or many, or as a class when expanded; others skip it.

V gene: TRBV7-2
J gene: TRBJ2-7
D gene: TRBD2
clone size: NA
CDR3 DNA: TGTGCCAGCAGGCAACTAGCGGGACCCTCCTACGAGCAGTACTTC
CDR3 protein: CASRQLAGPSYEQYF

V gene: TRBV3-1/TRBV3-2
J gene: TRBJ1-1
D gene: TRBD1
clone size: once
CDR3 DNA: TGTGCCAGCAGCCAAACCGGGACAGGGGCTGAAGCTTTCTTT
CDR3 protein: CASSQTGTGAEAFF

V gene: TRBV18
J gene: TRBJ2-1
D gene: NA
clone size: NA
CDR3 DNA: TGTGCCAGCTCACCCTCCCTCCGGGCGGGAAACTACAATGAGCAGTTCTTC
CDR3 protein: CASSPSLRAGNYNEQFF

V gene: TRBV6-2/TRBV6-3
J gene: TRBJ2-7
D gene: TRBD2
clone size: NA
CDR3 DNA: TGTGCCAGCAGTGGCGGGAGTTGGGACGAGCAGTACTTC
CDR3 protein: CASSGGSWDEQYF

V gene: TRBV28
J gene: TRBJ2-1
D gene: TRBD1
clone size: once
CDR3 DNA: TGTGCCAGCAGTACCGGGACAGGGGGTTTTGAGCAGTTCTTC
CDR3 protein: CASSTGTGGFEQFF

V gene: TRBV27
J gene: TRBJ2-1
D gene: TRBD2
clone size: NA
CDR3 DNA: TGTGCCAGCAGACGGCTAGCGGAGTACAATGAGCAGTTCTTC
CDR3 protein: CASRRLAEYNEQFF

V gene: TRBV24-1
J gene: TRBJ1-1
D gene: NA
clone size: NA
CDR3 DNA: TGTGCCACCAGTCCCGCCCCGAATGGGCTTATGAACACTGAAGCTTTCTTT
CDR3 protein: CATSPAPNGLMNTEAFF

V gene: TRBV9
J gene: TRBJ1-2
D gene: NA
clone size: NA
CDR3 DNA: TGTGCCAGCAGCGTAGACACAGACTATGGCTACACCTTC
CDR3 protein: CASSVDTDYGYTF

V gene: TRBV9
J gene: TRBJ2-1
D gene: NA
clone size: NA
CDR3 DNA: TGTGCCAGCACCGAGGTGGGGAGCTACAATGAGCAGTTCTTC
CDR3 protein: CASTEVGSYNEQFF

V gene: TRBV5-6
J gene: TRBJ2-1
D gene: NA
clone size: NA
CDR3 DNA: TGTGCCAGCAGCCTTGTCGGACGGCAGGAGGGCAGACCGAAGCAGTTCTTC
CDR3 protein: CASSLVGRQEGRPKQFF

V gene: TRBV5-4
J gene: TRBJ1-1
D gene: NA
clone size: NA
CDR3 DNA: TGTGCCAGCAGCTTGAATAGGGGGAACACTGAAGCTTTCTTT
CDR3 protein: CASSLNRGNTEAFF

V gene: TRBV6-4
J gene: TRBJ2-7
D gene: TRBD1
clone size: NA
CDR3 DNA: TGTGCCAGCACACGGCCGGGACAGGGATCTGACGAGCAGTACTTC
CDR3 protein: CASTRPGQGSDEQYF

V gene: TRBV2
J gene: TRBJ2-3
D gene: NA
clone size: NA
CDR3 DNA: TGTGCCAGCAGTGAACGGTCTGGCACAGATACGCAGTATTTT
CDR3 protein: CASSERSGTDTQYF

V gene: TRBV23-1
J gene: TRBJ2-1
D gene: TRBD1
clone size: NA
CDR3 DNA: TGCGCCAGCAGTCAATTCGGTGTTCCCATGGGACAGGGTTTTCACAATGAGCAGTTCTTC
CDR3 protein: CASSQFGVPMGQGFHNEQFF

V gene: TRBV2
J gene: TRBJ2-2
D gene: TRBD2
clone size: NA
CDR3 DNA: TGTGCCAGCAGTTTACTAGCGGGAGGCCCCGCGAAAAGCGGGGAGCTGTTTTTT
CDR3 protein: CASSLLAGGPAKSGELFF

V gene: TRBV13
J gene: TRBJ2-7
D gene: TRBD2
clone size: NA
CDR3 DNA: TGTGCCAGCAGCATTAGCGGGAGATTAACCAACGAGCAGTACTTC
CDR3 protein: CASSISGRLTNEQYF

V gene: TRBV5-1
J gene: TRBJ1-1
D gene: TRBD1
clone size: few
CDR3 DNA: TGCGCCAGCAGCCCGGACAGGGGGAACACTGAAGCTTTCTTT
CDR3 protein: CASSPDRGNTEAFF

V gene: TRBV18
J gene: TRBJ2-1
D gene: TRBD1
clone size: NA
CDR3 DNA: TGTGCCAGCTCACCACCGATTCGGGACAGGGACTACAATGAGCAGTTCTTC
CDR3 protein: CASSPPIRDRDYNEQFF

V gene: TRBV7-3
J gene: TRBJ2-7
D gene: TRBD1
clone size: NA
CDR3 DNA: TGTGCCAGCAGCGGACAGGGGGACTACGAGCAGTACTTC
CDR3 protein: CASSGQGDYEQYF

V gene: TRBV6-5
J gene: TRBJ2-7
D gene: TRBD1
clone size: NA
CDR3 DNA: TGTGCCAGCAGTTTCGGGACAGCATCCTACGAGCAGTACTTC
CDR3 protein: CASSFGTASYEQYF

V gene: TRBV4-1
J gene: TRBJ1-1
D gene: NA
clone size: NA
CDR3 DNA: TGCGCCAGCAGCCAAGTAATTGGGCAGTCAAAAGCTTTCTTT
CDR3 protein: CASSQVIGQSKAFF

V gene: TRBV7-9
J gene: TRBJ1-1
D gene: NA
clone size: NA
CDR3 DNA: TGTGCCAGCAGCCGTAACACTGAAGCTTTCTTT
CDR3 protein: CASSRNTEAFF

V gene: TRBV6-4
J gene: TRBJ2-1
D gene: NA
clone size: once
CDR3 DNA: TGTGCCAGCAGTGACGGGACAACAAATGAGCAGTTCTTC
CDR3 protein: CASSDGTTNEQFF

V gene: TRBV6-2/TRBV6-3
J gene: TRBJ2-3
D gene: TRBD2
clone size: NA
CDR3 DNA: TGTGCCAGCAGTTACTCGATGGACCGCGGGGGAGATACGCAGTATTTT
CDR3 protein: CASSYSMDRGGDTQYF